Described below is a single TCR beta chain sequence and its context. The antigen remains unidentified. The data were taken from a study of cytomegalovirus exposure and HLA in healthy donors. Whole-study results and caveats: Using the classifier, cytomegalovirus status was reportedly diagnosed with high specificity and sensitivity.

The approximately 130-subject validation cohort, separate from the roughly 700-subject first cohort, included the donors. Trimming took 5 bases from V and 4 from J; bases not matched to a gene: 15. This CDR3 spans 19 amino acids. Germline V lookup: CDR1 LNHDA, CDR2 SQIVND (reference sequence). The protocol was immunoSEQ multiplex PCR, while the TCRdb copy is restricted to in-frame clones and leaves out a portion. The repertoire holds fewer than 200,000 clones, with roughly 95% as singletons. Source material: PBMCs. This rearrangement joins TRBV19 to TRBJ2-2; TRBD1 agrees at 11 bases. The receptor comes from a woman between 18 and 29 years old in good health and CMV-seronegative. CDR3 sequence: CASSWTGQGARLGTGELFF. CDR3 sequence (DNA): TGTGCCAGTAGTTGGACCGGACAGGGGGCGCGTTTAGGCACCGGGGAGCTGTTTTTT.